This entry lists 23 T cell receptor beta chains sequenced from one sample in a study of control samples from healthy donors and cancer patients. The assay was immunoSEQ multiplex PCR, and TCRdb's table has in-frame clones only and misses some. The repertoire has about 94,000 clones, around nine tenths of them found once; the top ten carry about 4%. The sample taken for sequencing was blood. All receptors come from a woman aged 18-29 years in good health.

The chain uses TRBV9 and TRBJ2-7; weak D call: TRBD1 (5 bases). CDR1 and CDR2 (germline): SGDLS, YYNGEE. V gave up 0 bases and J gave up 4 bases, with 11 bases separating them. The CDR3 totals 14 residues. DNA for the CDR3: TGTGCCAGCAGCGTAGAAACAGGCGGTTACGAGCAGTACTTC. This translates into CASSVETGGYEQYF.

This chain links TRBV15 with TRBJ1-2; no firm D call. The CDR3 contains 14 residues. Germline V gene lookup returns CDR1 LNHNV and CDR2 YYDKDF (reference sequence). The V gene lost 4 bases and the J gene lost 8 bases, with 17 bases spanning the gap. DNA of the CDR3: TGTGCCACCAGCAACCTCGAGGGTTCGGGCGGCTACACCTTC. Protein sequence: CATSNLEGSGGYTF. Complete variable domain (other parts from reference TRBV15 and TRBJ1-2): DAMVIQNPRYQVTQFGKPVTLSCSQTLNHNVMYWYQQKSSQAPKLLFHYYDKDFNNEADTPDNFQSRRPNTSFCFLDIRSPGLGDTAMYLCATSNLEGSGGYTFGSGTRLTVV.

V and J are TRBV7-9 and TRBJ1-1; D remains unclear. The V gene lost 4 bases and the J gene lost 1 base, with 10 bases spanning the gap. Per the germline V gene, CDR1 is SEHNR and CDR2 is FQNEAQ (reference sequence). The CDR3 runs to 14 residues. DNA of the CDR3: TGTGCCAGCAGCTCACAGAGCTCGAACACTGAAGCTTTCTTT. It encodes CASSSQSSNTEAFF.

The chain links TRBV7-9 to TRBJ1-2; D not certain. The ends were cut back, 7 bases at V and 0 bases at J, with 18 bases in the middle. This CDR3 contains 16 residues. Looked up from germline, CDR1 is SEHNR and CDR2 is FQNEAQ (reference sequence). For the CDR3, the DNA is TGTGCCAGCACCGTCCTGGGCTCAAGAGCTAACTATGGCTACACCTTC. Amino acids: CASTVLGSRANYGYTF.

This clone was counted a single time. This chain uses TRBV10-2 with TRBJ2-7; D is possibly TRBD1 or TRBD2 (6 bases each). This CDR3 contains 14 residues. Germline values: CDR1 WSHSY, CDR2 SAAADI. V dropped 10 bases and J dropped 1 base, with 17 bases sitting between them. The CDR3 region has the DNA TGCGCCACCCTACGAGGGGGGACTTCCTACGAGCAGTACTTC. Protein: CATLRGGTSYEQYF.

This chain links TRBV9 with TRBJ2-3; a possible D gene is TRBD2 (6 bases). This CDR3 has 18 amino acids. V was shortened by 0 bases and J by 1 base, with 18 bases between the two germline ends. Germline V gives CDR1 SGDLS, CDR2 YYNGEE. The CDR3 DNA reads TGTGCCAGCAGCGTAGCTGATTGGGGAGGCTTCGGCACAGATACGCAGTATTTT. Protein sequence: CASSVADWGGFGTDTQYF.

V usage is TRBV23-1 and J usage is TRBJ1-2; 8 bases fit TRBD1. TRBV23-1 is classed as an ORF, of uncertain function. CDR3 length equals 15 residues. The ends lost 8 bases at V and 7 bases at J; junction bases unmatched: 15. This chain's CDR3 is CASPGGAGGEVGYTF. The CDR3 coding sequence is TGCGCCAGCCCTGGGGGGGCAGGGGGCGAGGTTGGCTACACCTTC.

V usage is TRBV9 and J usage is TRBJ2-1; D ambiguous. The germline V gene encodes CDR1 SGDLS and CDR2 YYNGEE. The CDR3 is made up of 12 amino acids. V shed 4 bases and J shed 9 bases, with 11 bases lying between them. The CDR3 region has the DNA TGTGCCAGCAGCCCCCGTGTTGGTGAGCAGTTCTTC. Translation: CASSPRVGEQFF.

V usage is TRBV7-9 and J usage is TRBJ2-7, with a possible D match to TRBD1 (5 bases). CDR1 SEHNR and CDR2 FQNEAQ come from the germline V gene (reference sequence). The V end lost 3 bases, the J end lost 3 bases, and 9 bases lay between the germline ends. This CDR3 contains 13 residues. Here the CDR3 reads CASSLQGVYEQYF. The CDR3 bases are TGTGCCAGCAGCTTGCAGGGTGTCTACGAGCAGTACTTC.

The chain links TRBV10-3 to TRBJ1-2; no reliable D call. V was cut by 4 bases and J by 3 bases, with 12 bases left in between. The CDR3 totals 14 residues. Germline V gene lookup returns CDR1 ENHRY and CDR2 SYGVKD. The CDR3 nucleotides are TGTGCCATCAGTGCGATACGGACCGACTATGGCTACACCTTC. Protein product: CAISAIRTDYGYTF.

The chain carries TRBV6-1 and TRBJ1-1; D perhaps matches TRBD1 (5 bases). V was shortened by 3 bases and J by 2 bases, with 7 bases between the two germline ends. CDR3 length equals 13 residues. The germline gives CDR1 MNHNS, CDR2 SASEGT. The CDR3 protein is CASSDTGNTEAFF. In nucleotides, the CDR3 is TGTGCCAGCAGTGACACAGGAAACACTGAAGCTTTCTTT.

The V call is TRBV6-6, the J call TRBJ1-1, with 7 nucleotides matching TRBD1. The germline V gene has CDR1 MNHNY and CDR2 SVGAGI (reference sequence). Trimming at V came to 5 bases and at J to 0 bases, leaving 3 bases not matched to a gene. The CDR3 runs to 14 residues. CDR3 nucleotide sequence: TGTGCCAGCAGTAGACAGGGTTTGAACACTGAAGCTTTCTTT. Protein: CASSRQGLNTEAFF.

The chain employs TRBV21-1 and TRBJ2-3; the table's D call TRBD2 went unverified against the DNA. TRBV21-1 is a recognized pseudogene. The CDR3 sequence is 14 residues long. The CDR3 here is CASSERESTDTQYF. The CDR3 DNA is TGTGCCAGCAGCGAGCGGGAAAGCACAGATACGCAGTATTTT.

This clone appeared a few times. The V gene is TRBV6-5, the J gene TRBJ1-4; TRBD1 might be the D (6 bases). CDR1 and CDR2 (germline): MNHEY, SVGAGI. Trimming stripped 6 bases from V and 6 bases from J, with 14 bases between. The CDR3 runs to 14 residues. The CDR3 coding sequence is TGTGCCAGCAGGACAGGCGATACGGATGAAAAACTGTTTTTT. Amino acids: CASRTGDTDEKLFF.

The rearrangement uses TRBV7-9 and TRBJ2-7, with 7 positions matching TRBD1. The germline V gene encodes CDR1 SEHNR and CDR2 FQNEAQ (reference sequence). V shed 5 bases, J shed 1 base, and the junction held 8 bases outside the gene matches. The CDR3 runs to 15 residues. This chain's CDR3 is CASSPGGTESYEQYF. CDR3 sequence (DNA): TGTGCCAGCAGCCCAGGTGGGACAGAATCCTACGAGCAGTACTTC.

This chain joins TRBV10-3 and TRBJ2-3; 7 bases match TRBD1. Germline loops: CDR1 ENHRY, CDR2 SYGVKD. The length of the CDR3 is 13 residues. Germline trimming cut 4 bases from V and 6 bases from J; bases unmatched to any gene: 4. CDR3 residues: CAISVTGLDTQYF. The CDR3 DNA is TGTGCCATCAGTGTGACAGGGTTGGATACGCAGTATTTT.

This sequence joins TRBV20-1 and TRBJ1-2; unclear D gene. CDR3 length equals 11 residues. The V end lost 3 bases, the J end lost 8 bases, and 10 bases lay between the germline ends. CDR1 DFQATT and CDR2 SNEGSKA come from the germline V gene (reference sequence). This CDR3 is CSARGFGGYTF. CDR3 DNA: TGCAGTGCTAGGGGTTTCGGCGGCTACACCTTC.

This chain joins TRBV5-6 and TRBJ2-3, with TRBD2 matching 8 bases. Germline V gives CDR1 SGHDT, CDR2 YYEEEE. This CDR3 is built from 14 residues. Trimming at V came to 4 bases and at J to 0 bases, leaving 1 base not matched to a gene. DNA of the CDR3: TGTGCCAGCAGCCCGGGGGGGAGCACAGATACGCAGTATTTT. It encodes CASSPGGSTDTQYF. The whole variable domain, remainder taken from reference TRBV5-6 and TRBJ2-3, is DAGVTQSPTHLIKTRGQQVTLRCSPKSGHDTVSWYQQALGQGPQFIFQYYEEEERQRGNFPDRFSGHQFPNYSSELNVNALLLGDSALYLCASSPGGSTDTQYFGPGTRLTVL.

In DNA, the CDR3 is TGTGCCAGCACGTGGACAGGGGGGTACGAGCAGTACTTC. Translated: CASTWTGGYEQYF. This chain uses TRBV6-5 with TRBJ2-7; the match to TRBD1 covers 10 bases. The CDR3 is made up of 13 amino acids. The germline V gene has CDR1 MNHEY and CDR2 SVGAGI. V shed 7 bases and J 4 bases; nucleotides not matched to a gene: 4.

The gene calls are TRBV9 and TRBJ1-2, with TRBD1 matching 9 bases. Germline values: CDR1 SGDLS, CDR2 YYNGEE. The CDR3 runs 15 residues. V gave up 6 bases and J gave up 1 base; unmatched junction bases: 7. CDR3 coding DNA: TGTGCCAGCAATCCGGGACAGGGTGATAACTATGGCTACACCTTC. Translating gives CASNPGQGDNYGYTF.

V is TRBV6-5 and J is TRBJ1-2; 10 bases are shared with TRBD1. Germline V CDR1 and CDR2: MNHEY, SVGAGI. The junction had 9 bases not matched to a gene; V was cut back by 6 bases and J by 8 bases. The CDR3 contains 14 residues. The DNA of the CDR3 is TGTGCCAGCAGGGCTGACAGGGGGCAGGGAGGCTACACCTTC. Protein sequence: CASRADRGQGGYTF.

This chain connects TRBV11-2 to TRBJ1-1; possibly TRBD1 for D (6 bases). CDR3 length equals 14 residues. V was shortened by 4 bases and J by 5 bases, with 14 bases between the two germline ends. The germline V gene encodes CDR1 SGHAT and CDR2 FQNNGV. The DNA for the CDR3 is TGTGCCAGCAGCTCCATCACAGGGAAGACTGAAGCTTTCTTT. This gives the protein CASSSITGKTEAFF.

The J gene is TRBJ1-2, the V gene TRBV5-1; 10 bases are a match to TRBD1. This CDR3 region has 14 residues. Trimming cost V 4 bases and J 3 bases; bases outside gene matches: 3. Per the germline V gene, CDR1 is SGHRS and CDR2 is YFSETQ. The DNA for the CDR3 is TGCGCCAGCAGCCCGGGACAGGGGCACTATGGCTACACCTTC. This translates into CASSPGQGHYGYTF.